One and the same sample provided the 25 T cell receptor beta chains below, sequenced in a study of cytomegalovirus exposure and HLA in healthy donors (TCRdb year 2017). Library prep was done by the immunoSEQ multiplex PCR assay. A mixture of 60 forward primers for TCR Vbeta segments and 13 reverse primers for TCR Jbeta segments was used in the multiplex PCR. Sourced from immuneACCESS, this table was stored by TCRdb with only in-frame sequences that have V and J called. A share of the clones is absent; for the studies checked, an unresolved V gene accounts for under half, and the remainder has no known explanation. Across this sample there are 150,000 to 180,000 clones, with approximately 69% seen only once. Together, the top ten hold around 2.3% of the sample. The sample was PBMCs. The receptor set was obtained from a man aged 30 to 45 in good health and CMV-seronegative.

Here the CDR3 DNA reads TGTGCCAGCAGCTCGCCGGATGAGGACAGGTTGGAGCAGTACTTC. This translates into CASSSPDEDRLEQYF. This chain links TRBV7-2 with TRBJ2-5, with 7 nucleotides matching TRBD1. Germline V gene lookup returns CDR1 SGHTA and CDR2 FQGNSA. The CDR3 totals 15 residues. V lost 4 bases, J lost 11 bases, and 16 bases stayed unmatched.

This chain connects TRBV28 to TRBJ2-3; a possible D gene is TRBD2 (6 bases). Germline lookup yields CDR1 MDHEN and CDR2 SYDVKM. V gave up 2 bases and J gave up 5 bases, with 14 bases separating them. The CDR3 loop spans 15 amino acids. This CDR3 is CASSLRWGVGDTQYF. The CDR3 bases are TGTGCCAGCAGTTTAAGGTGGGGGGTAGGAGATACGCAGTATTTT.

CDR3: CASSPDRVDQPQHF. The CDR3 nucleotides read TGTGCCAGCTCACCGGACAGGGTGGATCAGCCCCAGCATTTT. The chain combines TRBV18 with TRBJ1-5; TRBD1 agrees at 8 bases. The V and J ends lost 3 bases and 5 bases, in that order; junction bases with no gene match: 3. The CDR3 spans 14 residues. Germline V lookup: CDR1 KGHSH, CDR2 LQKENI.

V usage is TRBV6-5 and J usage is TRBJ2-7, with a weak D call TRBD2 (6 bases). The CDR3 length is 14 residues. Germline values: CDR1 MNHEY, CDR2 SVGAGI. Trimming removed 0 bases at V and 5 bases at J, with 11 bases between. The CDR3 sequence is CASSYSNRGNEQYF. CDR3 bases: TGTGCCAGCAGTTACTCGAATCGCGGGAACGAGCAGTACTTC.

This clone was detected only a few times. The V gene is TRBV21-1, the J gene TRBJ1-2; TRBD1 was called by the table and not checked on the DNA. TRBV21-1 is tagged as a pseudogene. CDR3 length: 16 residues. The CDR3 DNA follows: TGTGCCAGCAGCAAAAGGGACAGGGGCGGATACGATGGCTACACCTTC. Residues: CASSKRDRGGYDGYTF.

The chain carries TRBV6-5 and TRBJ1-2; no definite D call. Germline loops: CDR1 MNHEY, CDR2 SVGAGI. With 5 bases removed from V and 6 bases from J, the gap between germline ends came to 16 bases. CDR3 length equals 14 residues. The CDR3 DNA is TGTGCCAGCAGTGCTACCTACAGTCCGGATGGCTACACCTTC. Residues: CASSATYSPDGYTF.

The chain combines TRBV6-5 with TRBJ1-6, with a weak D call TRBD1 (5 bases). This CDR3 contains 13 residues. Germline CDR1 reads MNHEY; CDR2 reads SVGAGI. The germline V and J ends were trimmed by 3 bases and 8 bases, with 8 bases remaining between them. The CDR3 DNA sequence: TGTGCCAGCAGTTATCAGGGTGATTCACCCCTCCACTTT. Protein product: CASSYQGDSPLHF.

With regard to this clone: A read error may produce the germline difference seen at one junction end. This chain joins TRBV4-3 and TRBJ1-6, with 9 positions matching TRBD1. CDR1 and CDR2 from the germline V gene are LGHNA and YSLEER. The CDR3 has 16 residues. The CDR3 is CASSQDGTGPNSPLNF. The DNA of the CDR3 is TGCGCCAGCAGCCAAGATGGGACAGGGCCTAATTCACCCCTCAACTTT.

The J gene is TRBJ1-6, the V gene TRBV6-1; 10 nucleotides line up with TRBD1. The CDR3 contains 14 residues. The germline V gene has CDR1 MNHNS and CDR2 SASEGT. The trim removed 6 bases at V and 9 bases at J, leaving 5 bases unmatched. CDR3: CASRAGTGVSPLHF. In nucleotides, the CDR3 is TGTGCCAGCAGAGCCGGGACAGGGGTTTCACCCCTCCACTTT.

The V gene is TRBV27, the J gene TRBJ2-7; 15 positions agree with TRBD2. The CDR3 contains 17 residues. Germline assignment: CDR1 MNHEY and CDR2 SMNVEV (reference sequence). V dropped 5 bases and J dropped 4; count of bases not matched to a gene: 9. The CDR3 sequence is CASSLTRGTSGGYEQYF. DNA for the CDR3: TGTGCCAGCAGTCTCACTCGAGGGACTAGCGGGGGGTACGAGCAGTACTTC.

J is TRBJ2-1 and V is TRBV10-3; D might be TRBD2 (5 bases). The length of the CDR3 is 13 residues. The V and J ends lost 6 bases and 5 bases respectively, with 11 bases between them. CDR1 and CDR2 from the germline V gene are ENHRY and SYGVKD. The CDR3 DNA reads TGTGCCATCAGAACTCCCGGGGACAATGAGCAGTTCTTC. Protein sequence: CAIRTPGDNEQFF.

The gene calls are TRBV15 and TRBJ1-1, with D tentatively TRBD1 (5 bases). The CDR3 totals 14 residues. V was shortened by 0 bases and J by 7 bases, with 12 bases between the two germline ends. Germline V gene lookup returns CDR1 LNHNV and CDR2 YYDKDF (reference sequence). The CDR3 nucleotides are TGTGCCACCAGCAGAGATTTAGACAGCCTTGAAGCTTTCTTT. Its translation: CATSRDLDSLEAFF.

Notes on this clone: At one end, the junction sequence differs from germline, possibly due to a read error. This chain joins TRBV7-9 and TRBJ1-1; tentative D call: TRBD1 (5 bases). The CDR3 is 13 residues long. CDR1 and CDR2 (germline): SEHNR, FQNEAQ (reference sequence). The CDR3 protein is CSSSDSGGTEAFF. Written as DNA, the CDR3 is TGTTCCAGCAGCGATAGCGGGGGCACTGAAGCTTTCTTT.

V and J are TRBV6-5 and TRBJ2-5, with 7 bases that match TRBD2. CDR1 MNHEY and CDR2 SVGAGI come from the germline V gene. Trimming removed 0 bases from V and 4 bases from J; junction bases left unmatched: 5. CDR3 length: 15 amino acids. The CDR3 DNA is TGTGCCAGCAGTTACTCGAGCCTAGCGGTAGAGACCCAGTACTTC. Encoded protein: CASSYSSLAVETQYF.

This clone came up a few times. V gene TRBV21-1 combines with J gene TRBJ2-1; the table names TRBD2, a call not compared with the DNA. TRBV21-1 is a listed pseudogene. The CDR3 is 15 residues long. The CDR3 region has the DNA TGTGCCAGCAGCAAAGGGAGACCATTGGAGGATGAGCAGTTCTTC. It yields the protein CASSKGRPLEDEQFF.

V usage is TRBV19 and J usage is TRBJ2-7; 13 positions match TRBD2. The CDR3 loop spans 15 amino acids. Germline trimming cut 6 bases from V and 5 bases from J; bases unmatched to any gene: 7. Germline assignment: CDR1 LNHDA and CDR2 SQIVND (reference sequence). The chain's CDR3 is CASRQGLAGIHEQYF. The CDR3 DNA reads as TGTGCCAGTAGGCAGGGACTAGCGGGAATCCACGAGCAGTACTTC.

The V gene is TRBV4-3, the J gene TRBJ1-4; 9 bases fit TRBD1. Germline V CDR1 and CDR2: LGHNA, YSLEER. The CDR3 has 21 amino acids. V lost 4 bases to trimming and J lost 1 base; unmatched junction nucleotides: 19. The CDR3 DNA reads TGCGCCAGCAGCCCATTGAGGGGAGACAGGGGGTTTTCGGAAACTAATGAAAAACTGTTTTTT. This gives the protein CASSPLRGDRGFSETNEKLFF.

This clone was seen only once. V usage is TRBV5-6 and J usage is TRBJ2-1; a possible D gene is TRBD1 (6 bases). The CDR3 totals 16 residues. Trimming took 4 bases from V and 7 from J, leaving 21 bases between them. Germline V gives CDR1 SGHDT, CDR2 YYEEEE. The CDR3 sequence: CASSPWAQGILNEQFF. The CDR3 DNA follows: TGTGCCAGCAGCCCGTGGGCACAGGGAATCTTGAATGAGCAGTTCTTC.

This clone was counted a few times. CDR3 bases: TGTGCCAGCAGCCCCGACGCTAAGCGGAGCACAGATACGCAGTATTTT. Its translation is CASSPDAKRSTDTQYF. The rearrangement joins TRBV4-2 to TRBJ2-3, with D perhaps TRBD2 (5 bases). The germline V gene has CDR1 LGHNA and CDR2 YNFKEQ. This CDR3 has 16 residues. Trimming took 4 bases from V and 0 from J, leaving 14 bases between them.

The table lists this clone with a count of one. V gene TRBV6-4 combines with J gene TRBJ2-3; 9 positions match TRBD2. The V segment lost 2 bases and the J segment 4 bases; nucleotides outside the gene matches: 4. This CDR3 comprises 15 residues. The germline V gene has CDR1 MRHNA and CDR2 SNTAGT. CDR3 nucleotide sequence: TGTGCCAGCAGTGACCGCGGGGGGGCCGCAGATACGCAGTATTTT. Residues: CASSDRGGAADTQYF.

This sequence joins TRBV19 and TRBJ2-7, with TRBD1 identical over 12 bases. Germline V CDR1 and CDR2: LNHDA, SQIVND (reference sequence). This CDR3 contains 16 residues. V was clipped by 0 bases and J by 5 bases; unmatched bases: 5. This CDR3 is CASSIDAGQGADEQYF. CDR3 coding DNA: TGTGCCAGTAGTATAGACGCGGGACAGGGGGCTGACGAGCAGTACTTC.

This chain connects TRBV7-2 to TRBJ1-6; no definite D call. In germline, CDR1 is SGHTA, CDR2 FQGNSA. The CDR3 extends over 12 amino acids. V lost 4 bases and J 4 bases, leaving 2 bases between the germline ends. Written as DNA, the CDR3 is TGTGCCAGCAGCTCGTATAATTCACCCCTCCACTTT. Protein: CASSSYNSPLHF.

The V gene is TRBV11-2, the J gene TRBJ1-6; the D is unclear. Trimming cost V 0 bases and J 10 bases, with 7 bases left between them. CDR1 is SGHAT, CDR2 FQNNGV, per germline. The CDR3 extends over 13 amino acids. The CDR3 DNA reads as TGTGCCAGCAGCTTAGAAGAGGGATCACCCCTCCACTTT. Amino acid sequence: CASSLEEGSPLHF. The complete variable domain, with remaining parts taken from reference TRBV11-2 and TRBJ1-6, reads EAGVAQSPRYKIIEKRQSVAFWCNPISGHATLYWYQQILGQGPKLLIQFQNNGVVDDSQLPKDRFSAERLKGVDSTLKIQPAKLEDSAVYLCASSLEEGSPLHFGNGTRLTVT.

V is TRBV6-5 and J is TRBJ2-5; D is unclear. The CDR3 covers 15 residues. Germline CDR1 and CDR2: MNHEY and SVGAGI. The V end lost 8 bases, the J end lost 1 base, and 17 bases lay between the germline ends. The CDR3 spells CASQWAVQIQETQYF. The CDR3, as DNA: TGTGCCAGCCAATGGGCAGTTCAAATCCAAGAGACCCAGTACTTC.

The chain employs TRBV10-3 and TRBJ2-6; no clear D. Trimming removed 3 bases from V and 0 bases from J, with 12 bases in between. The CDR3 runs to 17 residues. Looked up from germline, CDR1 is ENHRY and CDR2 is SYGVKD. The CDR3 sequence is CAISDVRNHSGANVLTF. The CDR3 DNA is TGTGCCATCAGTGACGTCAGGAACCACTCTGGGGCCAACGTCCTGACTTTC.